This note documents a single TCR beta chain sequence. What it binds is unknown. The data stem from a study of immune evolution from preneoplasia to lung adenocarcinoma. Study-wide points: From normal lung to invasive adenocarcinoma, top clone frequencies appeared to decrease.

Some clones are missing from TCRdb's copy, which holds only in-frame ones; the method was immunoSEQ multiplex PCR. The table includes about 4,300 clones, roughly 72% detected once. The origin of this receptor is a person aged 55-80 years with lung adenocarcinoma. The sequencing input was FFPE adjacent normal lung tissue.

The DNA of the CDR3 is TGTGCCAGCAGTGAGAGGCAGACTAACACTGAAGCTTTCTTT. Translating it yields CASSERQTNTEAFF. The V and J genes are TRBV6-4 and TRBJ1-1; D is ambiguous. The germline gives CDR1 MRHNA, CDR2 SNTAGT. V lost 3 bases and J lost 2, with 10 bases in between. The CDR3 sequence is 14 residues long.